This TCR beta chain was recorded in a study of shared clonotypes between healthy human individuals. The protocol was immunoSEQ multiplex PCR, while the TCRdb copy is restricted to in-frame clones and leaves out a portion. This table holds about 770,000 clones, roughly two thirds found once. The CDR3 has 15 amino acids. Trimming removed 6 bases from V and 7 bases from J; junction bases left unmatched: 6. Germline V gene lookup returns CDR1 MNHEY and CDR2 SVGAGI. This clone was detected only once. The rearrangement links TRBV6-5 to TRBJ2-2; 12 nucleotides match TRBD2. This receptor was taken from a woman aged 25 to 39 in good health. Input material: memory CD4+ T cells sorted from blood. Regarding subset: CD45RA-negative fraction. CDR3 region: CASRRTSGKFGELFF. The CDR3 DNA is TGTGCCAGCAGAAGGACTAGCGGGAAATTCGGGGAGCTGTTTTTT.